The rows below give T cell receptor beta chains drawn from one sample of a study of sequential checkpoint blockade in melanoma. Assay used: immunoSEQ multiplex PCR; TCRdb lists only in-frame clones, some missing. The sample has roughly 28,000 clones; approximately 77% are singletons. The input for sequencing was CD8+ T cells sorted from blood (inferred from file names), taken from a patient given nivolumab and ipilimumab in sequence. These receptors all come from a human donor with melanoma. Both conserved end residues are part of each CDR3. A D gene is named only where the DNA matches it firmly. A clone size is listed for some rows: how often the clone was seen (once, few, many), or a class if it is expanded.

DNA: TGTGCCTGCCTCGGAGGGGCACACTACGAGCAGTACTTC; CDR3: CACLGGAHYEQYF; D: .; size: .; V: TRBV30; J: TRBJ2-7
DNA: TGTGCCAGCAGCAGACTAGCGGGGACCGGGCGGGAGCAGTACTTC; CDR3: CASSRLAGTGREQYF; D: TRBD2; size: .; V: TRBV28; J: TRBJ2-7
DNA: TGTGCCAGCAGCCGATCAGGGGGGATAACAGATACGCAGTATTTT; CDR3: CASSRSGGITDTQYF; D: .; size: .; V: TRBV5-6; J: TRBJ2-3
DNA: TGTGCCAGCAGCAGGGGGGGAGGATTGGCCGGGGAGCTGTTTTTT; CDR3: CASSRGGGLAGELFF; D: .; size: .; V: TRBV9; J: TRBJ2-2
DNA: TGTGCCAGCAGCTTGCCTCCCCAGGGGGATTCACCCCTCCACTTT; CDR3: CASSLPPQGDSPLHF; D: TRBD1; size: few; V: TRBV7-9; J: TRBJ1-6
DNA: TGTGCCAGCAGTTTATACGGGACAGTGAATGAAAAACTGTTTTTT; CDR3: CASSLYGTVNEKLFF; D: TRBD1; size: few; V: TRBV28; J: TRBJ1-4
DNA: TGTGCCAGAAGCTTGTTAGAGACATCTAATGAAAAACTGTTTTTT; CDR3: CARSLLETSNEKLFF; D: .; size: .; V: TRBV5-3; J: TRBJ1-4
DNA: TGTGCCAGTAGTATAGTAGGGGGGGACTACTTCTACGAGCAGTACTTC; CDR3: CASSIVGGDYFYEQYF; D: .; size: .; V: TRBV19; J: TRBJ2-7
DNA: TGCAGCGCCTCGGGGGGTCTAGCGGGGGCACTCTACGAGCAGTACTTC; CDR3: CSASGGLAGALYEQYF; D: TRBD2; size: .; V: TRBV29-1; J: TRBJ2-7
DNA: TGTGCCAGCACCTGGGACAGGGGATACAATGAGCAGTTCTTC; CDR3: CASTWDRGYNEQFF; D: TRBD1; size: .; V: TRBV7-9; J: TRBJ2-1
DNA: TGTGCCAGCAGTTCGCGGGATTTCGAGCAGTACTTC; CDR3: CASSSRDFEQYF; D: .; size: .; V: TRBV28; J: TRBJ2-7
DNA: TGTGCCTGGAGTGAGGGGGTTGGCTATGGCTACACCTTC; CDR3: CAWSEGVGYGYTF; D: .; size: medium-sized; V: TRBV30; J: TRBJ1-2
DNA: TGTGCCAGCAGCTTATACGGGACTGGCGGGGGGGCCAGGGGAGATACGCAGTATTTT; CDR3: CASSLYGTGGGARGDTQYF; D: TRBD2; size: .; V: TRBV7-2; J: TRBJ2-3
DNA: TGTGCCAGCAGCTTACTAGCGGATACGCAGTATTTT; CDR3: CASSLLADTQYF; D: .; size: .; V: TRBV11-2; J: TRBJ2-3
DNA: TGCGCCAGCAGCCTCGACAGGGTCCGCGAGCAGTACTTC; CDR3: CASSLDRVREQYF; D: TRBD1; size: .; V: TRBV4-1; J: TRBJ2-7
DNA: TGTGCCAGCAGCCAACCGAGCTCCTACGAGCAGTACTTC; CDR3: CASSQPSSYEQYF; D: .; size: .; V: TRBV7-9; J: TRBJ2-7
DNA: TGCGCCAGCAGCCAAGGCTTCGGGACATCGGAGACCCAGTACTTC; CDR3: CASSQGFGTSETQYF; D: .; size: .; V: TRBV4-3; J: TRBJ2-5
DNA: TGTGCCAGTAGTATCTCAGGTGAGAGCACTGAAGCTTTCTTT; CDR3: CASSISGESTEAFF; D: .; size: .; V: TRBV19; J: TRBJ1-1
DNA: TGTGCCACCAGCTGGACAGGGGGCGGCCGTCAGCCCCAGCATTTT; CDR3: CATSWTGGGRQPQHF; D: TRBD1; size: .; V: TRBV15; J: TRBJ1-5
DNA: TGCAGCGTTGGAAGGAGGGGAACCTACGAGCAGTACTTC; CDR3: CSVGRRGTYEQYF; D: .; size: .; V: TRBV29-1; J: TRBJ2-7
DNA: TGTGCCAGCACTAGCGGGGTCTCCTACAATGAGCAGTTCTTC; CDR3: CASTSGVSYNEQFF; D: TRBD2; size: .; V: TRBV27; J: TRBJ2-1
DNA: TGTGCCAGCAGTGAAGGGACAGGTGAAGAGACCCAGTACTTC; CDR3: CASSEGTGEETQYF; D: TRBD1; size: .; V: TRBV2; J: TRBJ2-5
DNA: TGCGCCAGCAGCCCGACAGACAACTATGGCTACACCTTC; CDR3: CASSPTDNYGYTF; D: .; size: .; V: TRBV5-1; J: TRBJ1-2
DNA: TGTGCCAGCAGGGTAGAGAACACCGGGGAGCTGTTTTTT; CDR3: CASRVENTGELFF; D: .; size: .; V: TRBV6-1; J: TRBJ2-2
DNA: TGTGCCAGCAGCGTAGCTGAAGGACAGGGTCGGTCCGGGGAGCTGTTTTTT; CDR3: CASSVAEGQGRSGELFF; D: TRBD1; size: once; V: TRBV9; J: TRBJ2-2
DNA: TGTGCCAGCAGTACCGGACACGACTCGCCCTATGGCTACACCTTC; CDR3: CASSTGHDSPYGYTF; D: .; size: medium-sized; V: TRBV6-1; J: TRBJ1-2
DNA: TGTGCCAGCAGCTTAGTAGCGGGGGGGCGAAAGACCCAGTACTTC; CDR3: CASSLVAGGRKTQYF; D: TRBD2; size: few; V: TRBV7-9; J: TRBJ2-5
DNA: TGTGCCAGCACCCCTCAGGGTAATAATCAGCCCCAGCATTTT; CDR3: CASTPQGNNQPQHF; D: .; size: .; V: TRBV28; J: TRBJ1-5
DNA: TGTGCCAGTGGCACCACCCCGGGACAATGGGGCACTGAAGCTTTCTTT; CDR3: CASGTTPGQWGTEAFF; D: .; size: .; V: TRBV19; J: TRBJ1-1
DNA: TGTGCCACCAGCGACCGAGACGAGGTCAATGAGCAGTTCTTC; CDR3: CATSDRDEVNEQFF; D: .; size: .; V: TRBV15; J: TRBJ2-1
DNA: TGTGCCAGCAGCCCCGTTGGGACTAGCGGGGGGGCTCCAGATACGCAGTATTTT; CDR3: CASSPVGTSGGAPDTQYF; D: TRBD2; size: once; V: TRBV13; J: TRBJ2-3
DNA: TGTGCCAGCAGCTTGTGGGGCCCCGAGACCCAGTACTTC; CDR3: CASSLWGPETQYF; D: .; size: .; V: TRBV5-4; J: TRBJ2-5
DNA: TGTGCCAACCGGGAGAACAATGAGCAGTTCTTC; CDR3: CANRENNEQFF; D: .; size: .; V: TRBV2; J: TRBJ2-1
DNA: TGTGCCAGCAGCCAAGATTCATCACAGGGCTATAATTCACCCCTCCACTTT; CDR3: CASSQDSSQGYNSPLHF; D: .; size: .; V: TRBV9; J: TRBJ1-6
DNA: TGTGCCAGCAGCGTAGAGTACTCGGGGGGAAACACCATATATTTT; CDR3: CASSVEYSGGNTIYF; D: .; size: .; V: TRBV9; J: TRBJ1-3
DNA: TGCGCCAGCAGCTTGCAGGGATTCTACGAGCAGTACTTC; CDR3: CASSLQGFYEQYF; D: .; size: .; V: TRBV5-1; J: TRBJ2-7
DNA: TGCAGCGTTGTACAGCTCTATGGCTACACCTTC; CDR3: CSVVQLYGYTF; D: .; size: few; V: TRBV29-1; J: TRBJ1-2